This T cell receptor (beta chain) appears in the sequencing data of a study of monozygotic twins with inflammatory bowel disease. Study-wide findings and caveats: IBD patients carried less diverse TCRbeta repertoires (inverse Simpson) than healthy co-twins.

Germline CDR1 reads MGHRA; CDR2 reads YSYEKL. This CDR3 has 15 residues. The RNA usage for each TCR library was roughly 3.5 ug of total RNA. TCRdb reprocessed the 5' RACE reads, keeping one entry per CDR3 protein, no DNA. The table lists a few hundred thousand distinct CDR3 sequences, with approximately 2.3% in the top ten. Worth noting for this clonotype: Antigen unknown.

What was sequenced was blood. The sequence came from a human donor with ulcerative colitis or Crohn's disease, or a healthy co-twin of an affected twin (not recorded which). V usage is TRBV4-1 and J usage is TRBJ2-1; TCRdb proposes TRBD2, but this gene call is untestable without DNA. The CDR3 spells CASTLSVAGGREQFF.